A single sample is the source of the 6 T cell receptor beta chains below, sequenced in a study of spatial heterogeneity in lung cancer. The time point is: sample taken at primary tumor resection. TCRdb reprocessed the 5' RACE reads via MiXCR and lists one record per CDR3 protein. This sample's table has 75 to 90 distinct CDR3 sequences. Findings and caveats of the study: The number of expanded tumor alpha and beta chains correlated with mutation number.

The antigens these receptors bind are not known. Sequencing used lung tumor tissue, obtained at surgery. The receptor set was obtained from a female donor with early-stage non-small cell lung cancer.

A remark on this clonotype: The library was built for alpha chains, so this beta chain is an off-target read and its size means little. The J gene is TRBJ2-5, the V gene TRBV18, with D possibly TRBD2 on 6 matching bases. CDR3 length: 16 amino acids. The V and J ends lost 1 base and 2 bases respectively, with 14 bases between them. The germline V gene has CDR1 KGHSH and CDR2 LQKENI. The CDR3: CASSPLSSGTQETQYF. The CDR3 DNA reads as TGTGCCAGCTCACCACTATCGTCAGGGACTCAAGAGACCCAGTACTTC.

Notes on this clonotype: The library was prepared for alpha chains; this beta chain is a stray read, so its frequency means little. The V and J genes are TRBV28 and TRBJ1-5; D may be TRBD1 (6 bases). Trimming pared 8 bases from V and 0 bases from J, leaving 8 bases between. This CDR3 is 13 amino acids long. CDR1 is MDHEN, CDR2 SYDVKM, per germline. The CDR3 loop reads CASGQYSNQPQHF. The DNA for the CDR3 is TGTGCCAGCGGACAGTATAGCAATCAGCCCCAGCATTTT.

This clonotype is labeled hyperexpanded. This beta chain represents an off-target read in a library built for alpha chains; its size is of limited meaning. The CDR3 reads CASRPPSGAQETQYF. The CDR3 region has the DNA TGTGCCAGCAGACCCCCTAGCGGGGCCCAAGAGACCCAGTACTTC. The chain has TRBV11-2 and TRBJ2-5; 9 bases are shared with TRBD2. The germline V gene has CDR1 SGHAT and CDR2 FQNNGV. The CDR3 extends over 15 amino acids. Trimming removed 6 bases from V and 1 base from J; junction bases left unmatched: 6.

This clonotype is classed as hyperexpanded. This beta chain is an unintended read in a library built for alpha chains; its size means little. This chain connects TRBV6-6 to TRBJ2-7; 8 nucleotides align to TRBD1. Germline CDR1 MNHNY, CDR2 SVGAGI (reference sequence). There are 17 residues in the CDR3. Unmatched junction bases numbered 11, after V lost 0 bases and J lost 4 bases. CDR3 sequence (DNA): TGTGCCAGCAGTTACTCGAACCGGGTGACAGGGGTTTACGAGCAGTACTTC. Translating it yields CASSYSNRVTGVYEQYF.

As to this clonotype: The library was built for alpha chains, so this beta chain is an off-target read and its size means little. The chain recombines TRBV5-6 with TRBJ2-5; TRBD2 matches 10 bases. The germline V gene has CDR1 SGHDT and CDR2 YYEEEE. The CDR3 extends over 15 amino acids. With 7 bases clipped from V and 4 bases from J, the junction kept 10 bases outside the gene matches. The DNA of the CDR3 is TGTGCCAGCCACCCGAGCGGGGGGGCCTTAGAGACCCAGTACTTC. Its protein is CASHPSGGALETQYF. The full variable domain, with the rest looked up from reference TRBV5-6 and TRBJ2-5, is DAGVTQSPTHLIKTRGQQVTLRCSPKSGHDTVSWYQQALGQGPQFIFQYYEEEERQRGNFPDRFSGHQFPNYSSELNVNALLLGDSALYLCASHPSGGALETQYFGPGTRLLVL.

This clonotype qualifies as hyperexpanded. Because this beta chain is a stray read in a library intended to capture alpha chains, its abundance should not be given much weight. V gene TRBV29-1 combines with J gene TRBJ2-3; perhaps TRBD2 as D (5 bases). The CDR3 covers 13 residues. CDR1 and CDR2 from the germline V gene are SQVTM and ANQGSEA. CDR3 protein: CSLEGGSTDTQYF. The CDR3 bases are TGCTCCCTGGAAGGCGGGTCCACAGATACGCAGTATTTT.